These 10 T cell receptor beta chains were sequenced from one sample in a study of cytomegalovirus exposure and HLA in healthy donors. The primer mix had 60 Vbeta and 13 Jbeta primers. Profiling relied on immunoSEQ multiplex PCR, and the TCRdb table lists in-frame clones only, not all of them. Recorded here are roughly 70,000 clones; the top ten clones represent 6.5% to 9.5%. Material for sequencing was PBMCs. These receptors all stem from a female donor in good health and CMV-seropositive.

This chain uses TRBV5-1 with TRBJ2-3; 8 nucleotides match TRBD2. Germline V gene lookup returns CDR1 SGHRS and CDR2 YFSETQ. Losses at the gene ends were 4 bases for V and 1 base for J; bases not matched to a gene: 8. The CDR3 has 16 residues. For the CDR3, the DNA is TGCGCCAGCAGCCGTACCGGGGGGGCGCGCACAGATACGCAGTATTTT. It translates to CASSRTGGARTDTQYF.

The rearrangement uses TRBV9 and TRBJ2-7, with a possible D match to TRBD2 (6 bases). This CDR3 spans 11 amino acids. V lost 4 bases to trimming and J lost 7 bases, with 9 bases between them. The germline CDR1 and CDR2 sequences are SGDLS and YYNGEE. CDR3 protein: CASSSGGEQYF. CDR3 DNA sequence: TGTGCCAGCAGCTCAGGAGGGGAGCAGTACTTC.

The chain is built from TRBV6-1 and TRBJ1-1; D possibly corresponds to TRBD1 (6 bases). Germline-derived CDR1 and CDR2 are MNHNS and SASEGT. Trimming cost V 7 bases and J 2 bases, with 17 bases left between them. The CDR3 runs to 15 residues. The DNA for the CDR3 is TGTGCCAGCACCTCACAGGGAAAGGTAAACACTGAAGCTTTCTTT. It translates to CASTSQGKVNTEAFF.

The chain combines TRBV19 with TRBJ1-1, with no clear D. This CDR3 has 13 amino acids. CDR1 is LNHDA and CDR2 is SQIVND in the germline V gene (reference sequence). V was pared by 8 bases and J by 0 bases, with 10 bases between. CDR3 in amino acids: CASSPRVNTEAFF. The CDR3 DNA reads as TGTGCCAGTTCCCCGAGAGTGAACACTGAAGCTTTCTTT.

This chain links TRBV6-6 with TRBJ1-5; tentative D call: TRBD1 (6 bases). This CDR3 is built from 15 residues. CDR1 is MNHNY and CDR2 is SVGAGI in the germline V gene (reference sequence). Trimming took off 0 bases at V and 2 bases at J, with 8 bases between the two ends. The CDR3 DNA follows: TGTGCCAGCAGTTACTCGGCAGGGGGCAATCAGCCCCAGCATTTT. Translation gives CASSYSAGGNQPQHF.

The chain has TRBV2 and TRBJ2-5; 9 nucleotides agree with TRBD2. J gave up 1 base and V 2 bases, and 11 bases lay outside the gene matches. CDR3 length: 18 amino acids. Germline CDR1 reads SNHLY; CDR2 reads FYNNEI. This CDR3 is CASSEPVSTSGFQETQYF. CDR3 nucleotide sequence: TGTGCCAGCAGTGAACCGGTTTCGACTAGCGGCTTCCAAGAGACCCAGTACTTC.

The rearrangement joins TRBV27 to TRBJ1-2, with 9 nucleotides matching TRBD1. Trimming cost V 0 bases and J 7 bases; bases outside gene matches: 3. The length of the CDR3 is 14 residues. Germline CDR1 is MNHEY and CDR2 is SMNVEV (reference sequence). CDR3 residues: CASSLSTGGRGYTF. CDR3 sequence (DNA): TGTGCCAGCAGTTTATCGACAGGGGGACGTGGCTACACCTTC.

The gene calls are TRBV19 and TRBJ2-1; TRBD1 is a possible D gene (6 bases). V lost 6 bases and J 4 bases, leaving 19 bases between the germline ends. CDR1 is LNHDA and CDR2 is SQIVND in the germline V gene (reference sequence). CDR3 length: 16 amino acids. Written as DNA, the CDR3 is TGTGCCAGTAGCGACCTACAACACAGGGTTTACAATGAGCAGTTCTTC. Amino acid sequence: CASSDLQHRVYNEQFF.

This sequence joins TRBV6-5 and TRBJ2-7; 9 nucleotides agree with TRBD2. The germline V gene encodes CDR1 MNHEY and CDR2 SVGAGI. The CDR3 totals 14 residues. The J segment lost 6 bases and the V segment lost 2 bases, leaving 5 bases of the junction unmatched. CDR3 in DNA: TGTGCCAGCAGTTACGGAGCGGGAGGATCCGAGCAGTACTTC. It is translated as CASSYGAGGSEQYF.

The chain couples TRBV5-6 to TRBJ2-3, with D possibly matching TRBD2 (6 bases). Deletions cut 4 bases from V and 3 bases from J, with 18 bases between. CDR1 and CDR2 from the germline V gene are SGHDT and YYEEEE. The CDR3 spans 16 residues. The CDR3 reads CASSAGGARYTDTQYF. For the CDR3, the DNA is TGTGCCAGCAGCGCCGGCGGGGCTAGATATACAGATACGCAGTATTTT.